A single sample is the source of the 5 T cell receptor beta chains below, sequenced in a study of Graves' ophthalmopathy and Graves' hyperthyroidism. As the template, RNA transcripts were used to amplify TCR beta CDR3 regions. HTBI-primed RT-PCR formed the first round, and a multiplex PCR formed the second. TCRdb analysed the multiplex PCR reads with MiXCR anew, one entry per CDR3 protein. The data hold about 620,000 distinct CDR3 sequences, with 20% to 25% observed a single time. Sequencing was performed on peripheral blood. These receptors were obtained from a woman aged 18-35 years with stable Graves' hyperthyroidism. Some clones in this sample may be carry-over from other donors' samples.

This clonotype was detected only a few times. This sequence joins TRBV9 and TRBJ2-2; weak D call: TRBD2 (5 bases). Germline V CDR1 and CDR2: SGDLS, YYNGEE. The germline V and J ends were trimmed by 6 bases and 4 bases, with 13 bases remaining between them. This CDR3 has 14 amino acids. In DNA form, the CDR3 reads TGTGCCAGCACCGGAGGACGGTCCACCGGGGAGCTGTTTTTT. It codes for CASTGGRSTGELFF. Looking up the rest from reference TRBV9 and TRBJ2-2 gives the full variable domain: DSGVTQTPKHLITATGQRVTLRCSPRSGDLSVYWYQQSLDQGLQFLIQYYNGEERAKGNILERFSAQQFPDLHSELNLSSLELGDSALYFCASTGGRSTGELFFGEGSRLTVL.

This clonotype was observed many times. The chain carries TRBV6-1 and TRBJ1-2, with unresolved D. The CDR3 has 14 residues. From germline, CDR1 is MNHNS and CDR2 SASEGT. V lost 6 bases, J lost 5 bases, and 16 bases lay in between. CDR3 sequence reads: CASSQARHPYGYTF. CDR3 nucleotide sequence: TGTGCCAGCAGCCAGGCCAGGCACCCATATGGCTACACCTTC.

This clonotype was seen a handful of times. This chain uses TRBV4-1 with TRBJ2-2; D unclear. The V gene lost 4 bases and the J gene lost 4 bases, with 13 bases spanning the gap. CDR3 length: 15 residues. The V gene's germline CDR1 is MGHRA and CDR2 YSYEKL. CDR3 nucleotides: TGCGCCAGCAGCCCGTCGGGCGTCGGCACCGGGGAGCTGTTTTTT. Amino acid sequence: CASSPSGVGTGELFF.

In its sample, this clonotype was seen many times. This chain links TRBV6-2 or TRBV6-3 with TRBJ2-7, with TRBD1 matching 8 bases. Per germline, CDR1 MNHEY and CDR2 SVGEGT. CDR3 length equals 18 residues. V dropped 6 bases and J dropped 2; count of bases not matched to a gene: 18. The CDR3 spells CASRPWDRPGRHPYEQYF. Written as DNA, the CDR3 is TGTGCCAGCAGGCCATGGGACAGGCCGGGACGCCACCCCTACGAGCAGTACTTC.

V is TRBV30 and J is TRBJ1-1, with D unclear. CDR3 size: 13 residues. With 3 bases removed from V and 1 base from J, the gap between germline ends came to 9 bases. Germline V gene lookup returns CDR1 GTSNPN and CDR2 SVGIG (reference sequence). CDR3: CAWRRTQNTEAFF. CDR3 nucleotides: TGTGCCTGGAGGCGAACACAGAACACTGAAGCTTTCTTT.